These T cell receptor beta chains were read from a single sample in a study of identical twins. TCRdb analysed the 5' RACE reads with MiXCR anew, one entry per CDR3 protein. The sample includes around 250,000 distinct CDR3 sequences, 12% seen only once; the top ten take roughly 4.2%. These data were likewise used in another study, on yellow fever vaccine responses in identical twins.

Source material: memory (CD45RO+) T cells sorted from blood. The origin of the receptors is a young woman in good health. The CDR3 runs from the conserved cysteine through the conserved F or W. Each record gives: clone size, J gene, D gene, V gene, CDR3 DNA, CDR3 protein. The D gene is left open where the match is weak. Part of the rows lack a size; the others show once, few, many or a class for expanded clones.

. TRBJ1-5 . TRBV7-2 TGTGCCAGCAGCGTCGGTGTTAGCAATCAGCCCCAGCATTTT CASSVGVSNQPQHF
few TRBJ2-5 TRBD1 TRBV7-2 TGTGCCAGCAGCTTAAGGGGGCAGACCAGGGGGACCCAGTACTTC CASSLRGQTRGTQYF
few TRBJ2-5 TRBD2 TRBV6-5 TGTGCCAGCAGTTCACTAGCGGGGGGTTCGGAGACCCAGTACTTC CASSSLAGGSETQYF
few TRBJ1-1 . TRBV6-1 TGTGCCAGCAGCCGAACAGGGAAGCCGAACACTGAAGCTTTCTTT CASSRTGKPNTEAFF
few TRBJ2-7 . TRBV7-8 TGTGCCAGCAGCCCACTCGTCTACGAGCAGTACTTC CASSPLVYEQYF
. TRBJ1-1 TRBD1 TRBV28 TGTGCCAGCAGCCCCATGGGACAGCACACTGAAGCTTTCTTT CASSPMGQHTEAFF
many TRBJ2-3 TRBD1 TRBV6-4 TGTGCCAGCAGTGCAGGGACAGACTCAGATACGCAGTATTTT CASSAGTDSDTQYF
. TRBJ2-3 TRBD2 TRBV10-3 TGTGCCATCAGTGGCCTGGGACTAGCGGGAGTCTCAGATACGCAGTATTTT CAISGLGLAGVSDTQYF
many TRBJ2-3 . TRBV7-2 TGTGCCAGCAGCCCACAAACTAGATATACGCAGTATTTT CASSPQTRYTQYF
many TRBJ2-1 TRBD2 TRBV29-1 TGCAGCGTTGAGCGGGAGAGCTCCTACAATGAGCAGTTCTTC CSVERESSYNEQFF
. TRBJ2-6 . TRBV20-1 TGCAGTGCTAGTAACAGGGCGGCTGGGGCCAACGTCCTGACTTTC CSASNRAAGANVLTF
. TRBJ2-7 . TRBV6-2/TRBV6-3 TGTGCCAGCAGTGAGAGATCCGCCTACGAGCAGTACTTC CASSERSAYEQYF
. TRBJ2-7 TRBD1 TRBV7-9 TGTGCCAGCAGTGGGAGCGGGACAGGGGGCCGAGAGCAGTACTTC CASSGSGTGGREQYF
. TRBJ2-1 . TRBV24-1 TGTGCCACCGGGGCGTGCAATGAGCAGTTCTTC CATGACNEQFF
few TRBJ1-4 TRBD1 TRBV20-1 TGCAGTGCTAGAAGACAGGGGGCGTTTAATGAAAAACTGTTTTTT CSARRQGAFNEKLFF
many TRBJ2-3 . TRBV29-1 TGCAGCGTTGATAGTGGGAGTGGCACAGATACGCAGTATTTT CSVDSGSGTDTQYF
few TRBJ2-6 . TRBV27 TGTGCCAGCAGTTTAAGGTCAGGTTCCTCTGGGGCCAACGTCCTGACTTTC CASSLRSGSSGANVLTF
. TRBJ2-1 TRBD1 TRBV3-1 TGTGCCAGCGGAATGGGACAGGGGGCGCCGAATGAGCAGTTCTTC CASGMGQGAPNEQFF
. TRBJ2-3 TRBD2 TRBV5-1 TGCGCCAGCAGCTTCGGACTAGCGGGGACAGATACGCAGTATTTT CASSFGLAGTDTQYF
. TRBJ2-6 . TRBV6-1 TGTGCCAGCCTCCCTAGTCGTCCCCCTAGCGGGGCCAACGTCCTGACTTTC CASLPSRPPSGANVLTF
few TRBJ2-3 . TRBV7-2 TGTGCCAGCAGCTTAGTGCCGTTCACAGATACGCAGTATTTT CASSLVPFTDTQYF
few TRBJ2-2 TRBD1 TRBV11-2 TGTGCCAGCAGCTTAGAGACAGGGGCCAACACCGGGGAGCTGTTTTTT CASSLETGANTGELFF
few TRBJ2-7 . TRBV28 TGTGCCAGCAGTCCCCAGACAGAGAACTCCTACGAGCAGTACTTC CASSPQTENSYEQYF
. TRBJ2-7 TRBD1 TRBV20-1 TGCAGTGCTAAAAGGACAGGCTACGAGCAGTACTTC CSAKRTGYEQYF
many TRBJ2-7 . TRBV15 TGTGCCACCAGCTTAGCCCCGGGCCTCTCACCCTACGAGCAGTACTTC CATSLAPGLSPYEQYF
. TRBJ1-3 . TRBV12-3/TRBV12-4 TGTGCCAGCATTCCTTCCGGAAACACCATATATTTT CASIPSGNTIYF
. TRBJ2-3 TRBD2 TRBV20-1 TGCAGTGCTAGGACTAGCGGGAGGGTGCGCACAGATACGCAGTATTTT CSARTSGRVRTDTQYF
. TRBJ1-4 . TRBV12-3/TRBV12-4 TGTGCCAGCAGTTTAGGGAGGGCTAATGAAAAACTGTTTTTT CASSLGRANEKLFF